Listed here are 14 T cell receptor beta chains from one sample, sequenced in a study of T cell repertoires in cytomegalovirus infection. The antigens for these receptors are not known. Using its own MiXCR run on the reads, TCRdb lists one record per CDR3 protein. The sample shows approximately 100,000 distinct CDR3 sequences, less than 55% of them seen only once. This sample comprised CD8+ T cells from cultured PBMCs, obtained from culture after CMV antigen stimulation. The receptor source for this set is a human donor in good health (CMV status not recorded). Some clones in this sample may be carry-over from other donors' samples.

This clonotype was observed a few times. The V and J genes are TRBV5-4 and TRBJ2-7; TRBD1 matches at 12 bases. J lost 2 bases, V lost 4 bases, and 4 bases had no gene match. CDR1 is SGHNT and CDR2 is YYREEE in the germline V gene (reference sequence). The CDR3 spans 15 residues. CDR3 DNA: TGTGCCAGCAGCGAGGGACAGGGGGCTGCCTACGAGCAGTACTTC. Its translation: CASSEGQGAAYEQYF.

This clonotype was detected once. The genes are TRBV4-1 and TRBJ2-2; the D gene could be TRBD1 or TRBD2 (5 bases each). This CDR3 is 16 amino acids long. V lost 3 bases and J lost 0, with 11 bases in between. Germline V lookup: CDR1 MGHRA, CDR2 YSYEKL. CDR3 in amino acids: CASSHPGRTNTGELFF. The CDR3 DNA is TGCGCCAGCAGCCATCCGGGACGAACGAACACCGGGGAGCTGTTTTTT.

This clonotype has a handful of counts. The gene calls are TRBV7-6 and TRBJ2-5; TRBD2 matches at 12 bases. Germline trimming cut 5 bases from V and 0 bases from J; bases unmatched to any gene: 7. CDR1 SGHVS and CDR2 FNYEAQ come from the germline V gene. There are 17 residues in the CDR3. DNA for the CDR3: TGTGCCAGCAGCCCCCTCGGACTAGCGGGGAACCAAGAGACCCAGTACTTC. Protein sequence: CASSPLGLAGNQETQYF.

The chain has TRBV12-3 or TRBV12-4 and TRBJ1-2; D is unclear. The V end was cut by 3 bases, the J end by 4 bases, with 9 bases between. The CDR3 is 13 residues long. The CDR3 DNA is TGTGCCAGCAGTTTTACAGATTCCTATGGCTACACCTTC. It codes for CASSFTDSYGYTF.

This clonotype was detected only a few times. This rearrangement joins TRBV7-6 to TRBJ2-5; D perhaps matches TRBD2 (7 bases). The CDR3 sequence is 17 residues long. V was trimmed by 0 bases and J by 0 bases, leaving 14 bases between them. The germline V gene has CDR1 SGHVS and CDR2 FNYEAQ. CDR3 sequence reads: CASSLAPEGGYQETQYF. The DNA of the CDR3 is TGTGCCAGCAGCTTAGCGCCCGAGGGGGGGTACCAAGAGACCCAGTACTTC. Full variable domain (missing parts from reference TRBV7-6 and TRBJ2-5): GAGVSQSPRYKVTKRGQDVALRCDPISGHVSLYWYRQALGQGPEFLTYFNYEAQQDKSGLPNDRFSAERPEGSISTLTIQRTEQRDSAMYRCASSLAPEGGYQETQYFGPGTRLLVL.

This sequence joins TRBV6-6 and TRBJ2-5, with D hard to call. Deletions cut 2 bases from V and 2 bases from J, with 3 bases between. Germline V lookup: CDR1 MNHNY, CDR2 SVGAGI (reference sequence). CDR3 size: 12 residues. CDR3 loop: CASSYGQETQYF. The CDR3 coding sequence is TGTGCCAGCAGTTACGGGCAAGAGACCCAGTACTTC.

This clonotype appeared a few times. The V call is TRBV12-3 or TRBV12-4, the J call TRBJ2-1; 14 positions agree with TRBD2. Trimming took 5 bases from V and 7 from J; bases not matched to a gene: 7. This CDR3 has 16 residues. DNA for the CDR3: TGTGCCAGCAGTCCATGGACTAGCGGGGGGATAAATGAGCAGTTCTTC. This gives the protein CASSPWTSGGINEQFF.

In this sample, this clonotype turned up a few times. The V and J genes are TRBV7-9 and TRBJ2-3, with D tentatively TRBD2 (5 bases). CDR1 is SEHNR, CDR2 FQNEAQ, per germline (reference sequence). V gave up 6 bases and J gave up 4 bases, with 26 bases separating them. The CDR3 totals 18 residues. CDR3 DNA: TGTGCCAGCAGTCCGAATGTGTTAGACGGGGTTCTTTCAGATACGCAGTATTTT. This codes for CASSPNVLDGVLSDTQYF.

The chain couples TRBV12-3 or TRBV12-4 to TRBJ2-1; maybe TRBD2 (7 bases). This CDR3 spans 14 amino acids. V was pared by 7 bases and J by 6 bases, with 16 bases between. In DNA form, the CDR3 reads TGTGCCAGCAATCTAGGGGGGGTGGGCAATGAGCAGTTCTTC. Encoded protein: CASNLGGVGNEQFF.

CDR3 sequence (DNA): TGTGCCAGCAGCCTCGGCGGGGATTCACCCCTCCACTTT. It codes for CASSLGGDSPLHF. The V gene is TRBV12-3 or TRBV12-4, the J gene TRBJ1-6; D unresolved. The V gene lost 6 bases and the J gene lost 8 bases, with 11 bases spanning the gap. This CDR3 contains 13 residues.

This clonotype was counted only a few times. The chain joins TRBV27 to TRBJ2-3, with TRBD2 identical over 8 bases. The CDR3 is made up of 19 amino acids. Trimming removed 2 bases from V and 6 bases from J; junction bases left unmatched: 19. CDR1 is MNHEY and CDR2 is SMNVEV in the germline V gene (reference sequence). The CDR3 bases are TGTGCCAGCAGTTTAATCCCGGTGAGACTAGCGAAGGCGGGGGATACGCAGTATTTT. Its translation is CASSLIPVRLAKAGDTQYF.

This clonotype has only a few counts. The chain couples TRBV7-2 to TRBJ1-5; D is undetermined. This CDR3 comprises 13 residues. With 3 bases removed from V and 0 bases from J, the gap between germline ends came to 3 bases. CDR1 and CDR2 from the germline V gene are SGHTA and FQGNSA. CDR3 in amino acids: CASSFDSNQPQHF. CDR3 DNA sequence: TGTGCCAGCAGCTTTGATAGCAATCAGCCCCAGCATTTT.

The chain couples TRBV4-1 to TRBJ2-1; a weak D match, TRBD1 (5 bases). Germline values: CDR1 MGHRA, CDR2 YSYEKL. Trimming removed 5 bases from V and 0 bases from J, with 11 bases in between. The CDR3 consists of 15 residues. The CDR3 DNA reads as TGCGCCAGCAGCGAACAGGCCAACTCCTACAATGAGCAGTTCTTC. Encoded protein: CASSEQANSYNEQFF.

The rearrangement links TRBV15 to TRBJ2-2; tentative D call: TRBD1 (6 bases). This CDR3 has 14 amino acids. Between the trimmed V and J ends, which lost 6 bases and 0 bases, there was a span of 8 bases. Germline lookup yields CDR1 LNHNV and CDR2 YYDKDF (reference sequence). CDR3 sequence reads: CATRDSANTGELFF. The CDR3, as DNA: TGTGCCACCAGGGACAGCGCGAACACCGGGGAGCTGTTTTTT.